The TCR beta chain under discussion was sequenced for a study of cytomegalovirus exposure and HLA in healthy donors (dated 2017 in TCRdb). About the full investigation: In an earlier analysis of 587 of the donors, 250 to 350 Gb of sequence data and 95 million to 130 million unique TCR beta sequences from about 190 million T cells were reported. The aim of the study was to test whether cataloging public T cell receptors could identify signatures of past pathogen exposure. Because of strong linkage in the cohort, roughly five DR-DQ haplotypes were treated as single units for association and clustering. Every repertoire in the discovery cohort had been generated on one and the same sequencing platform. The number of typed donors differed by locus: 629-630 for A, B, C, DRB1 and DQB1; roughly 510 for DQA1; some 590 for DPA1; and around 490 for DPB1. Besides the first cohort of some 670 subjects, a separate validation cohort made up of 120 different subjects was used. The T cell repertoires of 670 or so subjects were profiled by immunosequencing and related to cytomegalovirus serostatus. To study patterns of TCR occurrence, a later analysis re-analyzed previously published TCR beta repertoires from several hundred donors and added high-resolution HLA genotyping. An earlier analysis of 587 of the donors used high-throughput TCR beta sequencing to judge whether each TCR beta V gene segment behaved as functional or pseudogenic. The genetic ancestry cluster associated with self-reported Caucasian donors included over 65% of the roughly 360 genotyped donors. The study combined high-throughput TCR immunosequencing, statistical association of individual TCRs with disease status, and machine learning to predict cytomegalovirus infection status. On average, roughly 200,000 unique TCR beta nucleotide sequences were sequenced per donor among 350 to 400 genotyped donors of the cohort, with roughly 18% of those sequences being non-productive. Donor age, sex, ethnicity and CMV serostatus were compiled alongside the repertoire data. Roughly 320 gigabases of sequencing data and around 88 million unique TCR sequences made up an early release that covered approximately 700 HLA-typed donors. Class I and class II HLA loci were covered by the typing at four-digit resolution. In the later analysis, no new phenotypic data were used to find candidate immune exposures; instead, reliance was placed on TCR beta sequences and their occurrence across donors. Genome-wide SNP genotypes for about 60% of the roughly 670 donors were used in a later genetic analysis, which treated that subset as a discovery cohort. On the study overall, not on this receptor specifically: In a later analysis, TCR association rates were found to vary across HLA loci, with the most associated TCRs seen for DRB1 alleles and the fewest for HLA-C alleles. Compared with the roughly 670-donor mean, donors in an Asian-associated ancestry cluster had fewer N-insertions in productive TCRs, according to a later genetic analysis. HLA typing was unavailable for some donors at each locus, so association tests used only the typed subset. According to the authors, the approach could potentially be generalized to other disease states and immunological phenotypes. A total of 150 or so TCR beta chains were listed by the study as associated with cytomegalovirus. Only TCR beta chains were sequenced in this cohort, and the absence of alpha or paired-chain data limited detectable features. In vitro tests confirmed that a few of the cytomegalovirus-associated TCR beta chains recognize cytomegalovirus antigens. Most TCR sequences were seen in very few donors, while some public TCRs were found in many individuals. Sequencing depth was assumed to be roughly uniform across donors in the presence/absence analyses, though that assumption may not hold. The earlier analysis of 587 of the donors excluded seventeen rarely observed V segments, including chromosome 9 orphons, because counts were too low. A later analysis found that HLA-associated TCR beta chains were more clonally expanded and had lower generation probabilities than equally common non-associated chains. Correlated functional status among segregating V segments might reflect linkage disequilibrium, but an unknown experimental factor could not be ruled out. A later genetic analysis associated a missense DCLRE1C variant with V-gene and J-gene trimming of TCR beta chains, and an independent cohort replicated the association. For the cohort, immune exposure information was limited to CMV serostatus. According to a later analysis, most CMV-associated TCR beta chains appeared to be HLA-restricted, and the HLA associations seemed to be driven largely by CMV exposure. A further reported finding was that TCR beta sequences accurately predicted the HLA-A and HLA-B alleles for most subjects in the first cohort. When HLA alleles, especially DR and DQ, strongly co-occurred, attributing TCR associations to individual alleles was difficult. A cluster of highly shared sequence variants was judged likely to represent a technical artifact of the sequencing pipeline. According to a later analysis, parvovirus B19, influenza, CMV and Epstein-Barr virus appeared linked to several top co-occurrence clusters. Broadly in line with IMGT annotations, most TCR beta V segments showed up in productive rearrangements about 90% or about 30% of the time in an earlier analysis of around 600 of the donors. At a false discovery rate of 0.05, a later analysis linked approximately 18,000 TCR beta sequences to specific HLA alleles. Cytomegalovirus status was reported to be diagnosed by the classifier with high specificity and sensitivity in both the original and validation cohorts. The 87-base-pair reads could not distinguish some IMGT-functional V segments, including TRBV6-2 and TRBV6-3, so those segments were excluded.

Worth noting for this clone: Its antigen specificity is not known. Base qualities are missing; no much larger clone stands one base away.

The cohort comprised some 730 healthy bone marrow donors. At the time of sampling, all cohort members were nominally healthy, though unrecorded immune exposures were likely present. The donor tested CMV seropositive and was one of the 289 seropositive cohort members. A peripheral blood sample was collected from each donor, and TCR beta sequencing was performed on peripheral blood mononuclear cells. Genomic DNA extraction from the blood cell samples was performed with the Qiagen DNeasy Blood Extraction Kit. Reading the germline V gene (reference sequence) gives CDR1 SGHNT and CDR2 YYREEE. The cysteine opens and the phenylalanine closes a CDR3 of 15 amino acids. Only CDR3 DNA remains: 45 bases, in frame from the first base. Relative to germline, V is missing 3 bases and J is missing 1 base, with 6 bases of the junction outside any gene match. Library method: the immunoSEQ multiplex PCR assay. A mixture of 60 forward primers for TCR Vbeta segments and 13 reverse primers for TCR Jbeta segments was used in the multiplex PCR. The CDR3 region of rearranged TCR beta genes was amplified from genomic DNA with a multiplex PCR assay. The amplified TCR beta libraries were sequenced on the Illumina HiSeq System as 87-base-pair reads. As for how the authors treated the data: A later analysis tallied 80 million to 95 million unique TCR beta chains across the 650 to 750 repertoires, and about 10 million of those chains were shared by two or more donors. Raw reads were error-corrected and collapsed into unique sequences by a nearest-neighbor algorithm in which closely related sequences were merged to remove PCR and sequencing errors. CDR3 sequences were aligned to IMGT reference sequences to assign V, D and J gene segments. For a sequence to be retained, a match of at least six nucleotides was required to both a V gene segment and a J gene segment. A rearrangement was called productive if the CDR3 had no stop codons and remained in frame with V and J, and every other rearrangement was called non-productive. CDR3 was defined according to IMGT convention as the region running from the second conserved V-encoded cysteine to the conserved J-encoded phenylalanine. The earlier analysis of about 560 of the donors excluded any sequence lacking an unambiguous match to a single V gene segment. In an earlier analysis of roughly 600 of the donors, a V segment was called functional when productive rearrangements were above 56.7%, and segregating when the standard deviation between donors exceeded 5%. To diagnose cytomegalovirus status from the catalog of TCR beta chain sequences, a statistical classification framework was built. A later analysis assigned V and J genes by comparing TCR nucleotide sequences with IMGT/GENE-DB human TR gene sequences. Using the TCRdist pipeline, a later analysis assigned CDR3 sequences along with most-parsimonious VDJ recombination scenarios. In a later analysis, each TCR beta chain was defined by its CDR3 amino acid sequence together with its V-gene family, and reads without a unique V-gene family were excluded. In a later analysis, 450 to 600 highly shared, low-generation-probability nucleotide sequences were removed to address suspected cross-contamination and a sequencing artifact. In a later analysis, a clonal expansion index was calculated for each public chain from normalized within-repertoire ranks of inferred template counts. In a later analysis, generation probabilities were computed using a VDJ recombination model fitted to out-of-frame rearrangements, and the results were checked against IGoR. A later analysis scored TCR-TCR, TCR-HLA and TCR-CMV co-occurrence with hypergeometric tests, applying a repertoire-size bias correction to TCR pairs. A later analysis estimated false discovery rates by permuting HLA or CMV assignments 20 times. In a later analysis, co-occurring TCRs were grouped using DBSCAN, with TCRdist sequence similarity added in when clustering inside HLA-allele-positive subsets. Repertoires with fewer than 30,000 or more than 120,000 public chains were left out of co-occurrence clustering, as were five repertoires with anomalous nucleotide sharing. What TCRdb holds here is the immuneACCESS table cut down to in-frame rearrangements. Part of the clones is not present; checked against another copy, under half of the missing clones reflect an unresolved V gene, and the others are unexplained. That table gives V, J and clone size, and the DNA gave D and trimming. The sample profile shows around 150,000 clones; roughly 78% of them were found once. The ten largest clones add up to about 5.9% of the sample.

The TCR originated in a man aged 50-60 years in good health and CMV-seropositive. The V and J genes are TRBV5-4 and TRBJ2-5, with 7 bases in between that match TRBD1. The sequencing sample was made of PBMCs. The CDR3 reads CASSSGTASQETQYF. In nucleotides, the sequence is TGTGCCAGCAGCTCCGGGACAGCTTCCCAAGAGACCCAGTACTTC.